This T cell receptor beta chain was found in a study of shared clonotypes between healthy human individuals. On the study more broadly: With ages of 18 to 49, the donors were two women and a few men. Per donor, CD8 memory used one plate, CD8 naive used two, CD4 memory used three and CD4 naive used three.

About this clone itself: Antigen unknown.

Data came from immunoSEQ multiplex PCR; TCRdb stores just in-frame clones and leaves some out. The sample lists some 360,000 clones; 73% were seen once. Study-wide points: A handful of donors shared 4.5% to 6.5% of their naive CD4 clonotypes. Tissue TCR repertoires likely differ from these blood-only repertoires.

V was trimmed by 3 bases and J by 4 bases, leaving 11 bases between them. The V gene's germline CDR1 is SGHRS and CDR2 YFSETQ. This CDR3 contains 13 residues. Input material: memory CD4+ T cells sorted from blood. Stated subset: CD45RA-negative fraction. This chain uses TRBV5-1 with TRBJ2-7, with D perhaps matching TRBD1 (6 bases). The clonotype originates from a man aged 25-40 years in good health. CDR3 protein: CASSSGTKYEQYF. The DNA for the CDR3 is TGCGCCAGCAGCTCGGGGACAAAGTACGAGCAGTACTTC.